This is a list of T cell receptor beta chains from one sample in a study of cytomegalovirus exposure and HLA in healthy donors. Profiled with immunoSEQ multiplex PCR; TCRdb holds only in-frame clones, not every one. This table holds around 150,000 clones, around 81% found once. The source material was PBMCs. The source is a man in his fifties or sixties in good health and CMV-seronegative. Each CDR3 is given with its conserved first and last residue. Each record gives: clone size, D gene, J gene, V gene, CDR3 DNA, CDR3 protein. A D gene is named only where the DNA matches it firmly. Clone size appears in some rows only: once, few, many, or a class for an expanded clone.

NA	NA	TRBJ2-7	TRBV19	TGTGCCAGCCCGGGACACACCTACGAGCAGTACTTC	CASPGHTYEQYF
NA	NA	TRBJ2-1	TRBV5-1	TGCGCCAGCAGCTTGGGACGGACTCAAAATTACAATGAGCAGTTCTTC	CASSLGRTQNYNEQFF
once	NA	TRBJ1-2	TRBV30	TGTGCCTGGACTCTGGGCAGCGACAGGCGCTACACCTTC	CAWTLGSDRRYTF
NA	NA	TRBJ2-1	TRBV5-4	TGTGCCAGCAGCTTGGGCGCCGTTACCTACAATGAGCAGTTCTTC	CASSLGAVTYNEQFF
once	NA	TRBJ1-1	TRBV7-2	TGTGCCAGCAGCCCCGTCCGGGTTTACACTGAAGCTTTCTTT	CASSPVRVYTEAFF
NA	NA	TRBJ2-3	TRBV19	TGTGCCACCGAGACGTCGGGGGATAACACAGATACGCAGTATTTT	CATETSGDNTDTQYF
NA	TRBD1	TRBJ2-7	TRBV6-1	TGTGCCAGCAGTGAATTGGGGACAGGATCCTACGAGCAGTACTTC	CASSELGTGSYEQYF
NA	TRBD1	TRBJ1-2	TRBV4-2	TGTGCCAGCAGCCAAGAAATTTCCGGGACAGAAACCTTC	CASSQEISGTETF
NA	TRBD1	TRBJ2-7	TRBV19	TGTGCCAGTATCAAGTCGGCCGACAGGGACCGGGGCGAGCAGTACTTC	CASIKSADRDRGEQYF
NA	NA	TRBJ1-1	TRBV28	TGTGCCTCCCATTCTGGGCAGAACACTGAAGCTTTCTTT	CASHSGQNTEAFF
NA	NA	TRBJ1-4	TRBV30	TGTGCCTGGAGTTTACAGGGTGGAGGTGAAAAACTGTTTTTT	CAWSLQGGGEKLFF
NA	NA	TRBJ2-1	TRBV6-6	TGTGCCAGCTCCAGGCTGTTCAACAATGAGCAGTTCTTC	CASSRLFNNEQFF
NA	TRBD1	TRBJ1-1	TRBV6-4	TGTGCCAGCAGGACACAGGGGGGGAACACTGAAGCTTTCTTT	CASRTQGGNTEAFF
NA	NA	TRBJ2-1	TRBV4-2	TGTGCCAGCAGCCAGGGTTTAGCGGAGAGCTCCTACAATGAGCAGTTCTTC	CASSQGLAESSYNEQFF
NA	TRBD1	TRBJ2-7	TRBV9	TGTGCCAGCAGCGTAGTTGGGACAGGGGTTAGCGAGCAGTACTTC	CASSVVGTGVSEQYF
NA	NA	TRBJ1-1	TRBV7-6	TGTGCCAGCAGCTTAGCGACGGGTGAGACTGAAGCTTTCTTT	CASSLATGETEAFF
NA	TRBD2	TRBJ2-3	TRBV5-1	TGCGCCAGCAAAACTAGCGGGGGGGCCGGAGATACGCAGTATTTT	CASKTSGGAGDTQYF
NA	NA	TRBJ1-1	TRBV19	TGTGCCAGTAGTTCTGACAAAGGGGGACTGAACACTGAAGCTTTCTTT	CASSSDKGGLNTEAFF
NA	TRBD1	TRBJ2-1	TRBV29-1	TGCAGCGTTGACCCCAACCGGGACAGAGACAATGAGCAGTTCTTC	CSVDPNRDRDNEQFF
NA	TRBD2	TRBJ2-2	TRBV6-1	TGTGCCAGCAGATCGGGACTAGGGGCCACCGGGGAGCTGTTTTTT	CASRSGLGATGELFF
NA	NA	TRBJ1-2	TRBV7-8	TGTGCCAGCAGCACACAAATACAGGGAAACTATGGCTACACCTTC	CASSTQIQGNYGYTF
NA	TRBD1	TRBJ1-5	TRBV19	TGTGCCAGTAGTACCGGGACAGGGTTCAATCAGCCCCAGCATTTT	CASSTGTGFNQPQHF
NA	NA	TRBJ1-2	TRBV5-4	TGTGCCAGCAGCTTGGTGGCAGTCGCTAACTATGGCTACACCTTC	CASSLVAVANYGYTF
NA	TRBD2	TRBJ2-3	TRBV5-4	TGTGCCAGCAGCCCGTGGACTAGCGGCACAGATACGCAGTATTTT	CASSPWTSGTDTQYF
NA	TRBD2	TRBJ2-3	TRBV9	TGTGCCAGCAGCGTAGAGGGGACTAGCCCCCGCACAGATACGCAGTATTTT	CASSVEGTSPRTDTQYF
NA	NA	TRBJ2-5	TRBV4-1	TGCGCCAGCAGCCAGCTCCGCCCGGGTGGGGAGACCCAGTACTTC	CASSQLRPGGETQYF
NA	TRBD1	TRBJ2-7	TRBV5-1	TGCGCCAGCAGCTTGCCCGGGACAGGGAATCACGAGCAGTACTTC	CASSLPGTGNHEQYF
NA	NA	TRBJ2-7	TRBV27	TGTGCCAGCAGTTTATACCTGACAGGGAGGCCTCGGGAGCAGTACTTC	CASSLYLTGRPREQYF
NA	NA	TRBJ2-7	TRBV2	TGTGCCAGCAGTATCCAGGGACACTACGAGCAGTACTTC	CASSIQGHYEQYF
NA	NA	TRBJ1-5	TRBV19	TGTGCCAGTAGTACAGAAAACAGGGTTACTCAGCCCCAGCATTTT	CASSTENRVTQPQHF
NA	TRBD2	TRBJ2-3	TRBV11-2	TGTGCCAGCAGCTTAAGGACTAGCGGGAGGATGGATACGCAGTATTTT	CASSLRTSGRMDTQYF
NA	NA	TRBJ1-4	TRBV18	TGTGCCAGCTCACCAACACAGGGTGGGGAAAAACTGTTTTTT	CASSPTQGGEKLFF
few	TRBD1	TRBJ1-6	TRBV9	TGTGCCAGCAGCGTAGATGACAGGGGAAGGACCTATAATTCACCCCTCCACTTT	CASSVDDRGRTYNSPLHF
once	NA	TRBJ2-7	TRBV18	TGTGCCAGCTCACTCGGACATGAGCAGTACTTC	CASSLGHEQYF
NA	TRBD1	TRBJ1-4	TRBV28	TGTGCCAGCAGTCGACGAATAACAGGGGGCGGGGGTTGGTTTTTT	CASSRRITGGGGWFF
NA	TRBD1	TRBJ2-7	TRBV7-2	TGTGCCAGCAGCTGGGGAATCGGACAGGGTAACGAGCAGTACTTC	CASSWGIGQGNEQYF
NA	NA	TRBJ1-2	TRBV5-6	TGTGCCAGCAGCTTCATTCAAGGCGGGGGGGGTAACTATGGCTACACCTTC	CASSFIQGGGGNYGYTF
NA	NA	TRBJ1-3	TRBV7-9	TGTGCCAGCAGCTCCGCTCCGAGTGGAAACACCATATATTTT	CASSSAPSGNTIYF
NA	NA	TRBJ1-5	TRBV4-2	TGTGCCAGCAGCCAAGCTCGCCCGGAGATGGGCAATCAGCCCCAGCATTTT	CASSQARPEMGNQPQHF
NA	TRBD1	TRBJ2-5	TRBV5-6	TGTGCCAGCAGCCTGACAGGGCTAGAGACCCAGTACTTC	CASSLTGLETQYF
NA	NA	TRBJ2-7	TRBV19	TGTGCCAGTAGTATCAGGTGGACTTACGAGCAGTACTTC	CASSIRWTYEQYF
few	NA	TRBJ2-2	TRBV19	TGTGCCAGTAGTATACAGGCGAACACCGGGGAGCTGTTTTTT	CASSIQANTGELFF
NA	TRBD1	TRBJ2-3	TRBV11-2	TGTGCCAGCAGCTCGGGACAGGGTAGCACAGATACGCAGTATTTT	CASSSGQGSTDTQYF
NA	NA	TRBJ1-1	TRBV2	TGTGCCAGCAGTGAAGTGAGGGACACTGAAGCTTTCTTT	CASSEVRDTEAFF
NA	TRBD1	TRBJ1-2	TRBV29-1	TGCAGCGTTGAAGCCCGCCAGGGGGCATATGGCTACACCTTC	CSVEARQGAYGYTF
NA	NA	TRBJ1-2	TRBV28	TGTGCCAGCAGTTCCCCGGGGGGAGACTATGGCTACACCTTC	CASSSPGGDYGYTF
NA	NA	TRBJ1-2	TRBV6-1	TGTGCCAGCAGTGCAGGGAGGCTCGGCTACACCTTC	CASSAGRLGYTF
NA	TRBD1	TRBJ1-1	TRBV30	TGTGCCTGGAGCCATGGACAGGGGGGTGCTGAAGCTTTCTTT	CAWSHGQGGAEAFF
NA	TRBD2	TRBJ2-7	TRBV6-6	TGTGCCAGCAGTTACTCCCTAGCGGGGGGGCGCGAGCAGTACTTC	CASSYSLAGGREQYF
NA	TRBD1	TRBJ1-4	TRBV10-3	TGTGCCATCAGTCCGGGACAGGGGTTAAATGAAAAACTGTTTTTT	CAISPGQGLNEKLFF
NA	NA	TRBJ1-6	TRBV7-2	TGTGCCAGCAGCTCCCTGGGGGGTTATAATTCACCCCTCCACTTT	CASSSLGGYNSPLHF
NA	TRBD1	TRBJ2-7	TRBV15	TGTGCCACCAGCAGAGACCTAACCGGGACAGGGGTTTCCTACGAGCAGTACTTC	CATSRDLTGTGVSYEQYF
NA	NA	TRBJ1-5	TRBV7-9	TGTGCCAGCAGCGTACAGGGACATAGCAATCAGCCCCAGCATTTT	CASSVQGHSNQPQHF
NA	NA	TRBJ2-6	TRBV21-1	TGTGCCAGCAGCAAAGTGGACTCGGGACAGGGGCTGTCTGGGGCCAACGTCCTGACTTTC	CASSKVDSGQGLSGANVLTF
NA	NA	TRBJ2-1	TRBV5-4	TGTGCCAGCAGCTTGTACGGGGCCTACAATGAGCAGTTCTTC	CASSLYGAYNEQFF
few	NA	TRBJ1-1	TRBV7-3	TGTGCCAGCAGCTTGGACGGGATGAACACTGAAGCTTTCTTT	CASSLDGMNTEAFF
NA	NA	TRBJ2-7	TRBV5-1	TGCGCCAGCAGCTTGGGGGGGCCCAACGAGCAGTACTTC	CASSLGGPNEQYF